This is a list of T cell receptor beta chains from one sample in a study of OX40 agonist ivuxolimab in advanced cancers. Sequencing was performed with immunoSEQ multiplex PCR; in TCRdb, only in-frame clones are kept and a portion is missing. This sample carries tens of thousands of clones, around 88% of them seen once, and the ten largest clones take 2.6%. The source was CD4+ or CD8+ T cells sorted from blood, collected in a trial of the OX40 agonist ivuxolimab. The receptors were sampled from an adult with an advanced solid tumor such as melanoma, head and neck, liver or kidney cancer. Both conserved end residues are part of each CDR3. A D gene is named only where the DNA matches it firmly. A clone size is listed for some rows: how often the clone was seen (once, few, many), or a class if it is expanded.

V gene,J gene,clone size,D gene,CDR3 protein,CDR3 DNA
TRBV18,TRBJ2-7,-,-,CASSRPLAGVVEQYF,TGTGCCAGCTCACGCCCTTTGGCGGGTGTAGTCGAGCAGTACTTC
TRBV2,TRBJ2-3,once,TRBD2,CASSREARQDTQYF,TGTGCCAGCAGCCGGGAGGCTAGACAAGATACGCAGTATTTT
TRBV6-6,TRBJ1-1,-,-,CASSYGGGSRNTEAFF,TGTGCCAGCAGTTACGGCGGAGGTAGTAGAAACACTGAAGCTTTCTTT
TRBV5-1,TRBJ1-2,-,TRBD1,CASSWTGTGGGYTF,TGCGCCAGCAGCTGGACCGGGACAGGGGGCGGCTACACCTTC
TRBV7-3,TRBJ1-6,-,-,CASSLRSGDNSPLHF,TGTGCCAGCAGCTTAAGGTCAGGGGACAATTCACCCCTCCACTTT
TRBV4-2,TRBJ2-3,-,-,CASSQETEDTQYF,TGTGCCAGCAGCCAAGAGACCGAAGATACGCAGTATTTT
TRBV28,TRBJ2-5,-,-,CASSSPGPSSGETQYF,TGTGCCAGCAGCAGCCCGGGGCCCTCGAGCGGGGAGACCCAGTACTTC
TRBV15,TRBJ1-1,few,TRBD1,CATSRLTGGRTEAFF,TGTGCCACCAGCAGATTAACAGGGGGCCGGACTGAAGCTTTCTTT
TRBV11-1,TRBJ2-7,-,-,CASRYTGNHEQYF,TGTGCCAGCAGATACACAGGGAACCACGAGCAGTACTTC
TRBV6-5,TRBJ2-1,once,TRBD2,CASSYSGSGGNEQFF,TGTGCCAGCAGTTACAGCGGTAGCGGGGGAAATGAGCAGTTCTTC
TRBV6-5,TRBJ1-1,-,-,CASSELRATEAFF,TGTGCCAGCAGTGAGCTCAGGGCAACTGAAGCTTTCTTT
TRBV2,TRBJ1-5,-,TRBD1,CASSDKGQGKQPQHF,TGTGCCAGCAGTGATAAGGGACAGGGCAAACAGCCCCAGCATTTT
TRBV7-9,TRBJ2-5,once,TRBD2,CASSLVIPGGETQYF,TGTGCCAGCAGCTTAGTAATCCCGGGGGGAGAGACCCAGTACTTC
TRBV29-1,TRBJ1-4,-,-,CSVGATNEKLFF,TGCAGCGTTGGTGCAACTAATGAAAAACTGTTTTTT